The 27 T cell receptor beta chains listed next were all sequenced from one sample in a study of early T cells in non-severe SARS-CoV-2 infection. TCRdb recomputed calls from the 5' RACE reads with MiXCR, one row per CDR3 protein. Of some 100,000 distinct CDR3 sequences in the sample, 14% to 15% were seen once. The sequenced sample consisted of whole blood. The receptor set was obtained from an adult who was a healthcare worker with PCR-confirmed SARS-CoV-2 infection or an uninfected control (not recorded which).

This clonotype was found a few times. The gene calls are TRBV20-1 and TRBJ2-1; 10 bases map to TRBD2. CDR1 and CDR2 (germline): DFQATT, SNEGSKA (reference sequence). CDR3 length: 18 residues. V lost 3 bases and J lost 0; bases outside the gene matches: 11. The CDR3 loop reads CSASRSSGGLSSYNEQFF. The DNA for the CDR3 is TGCAGTGCTAGTCGATCTAGCGGGGGCCTTAGCTCCTACAATGAGCAGTTCTTC.

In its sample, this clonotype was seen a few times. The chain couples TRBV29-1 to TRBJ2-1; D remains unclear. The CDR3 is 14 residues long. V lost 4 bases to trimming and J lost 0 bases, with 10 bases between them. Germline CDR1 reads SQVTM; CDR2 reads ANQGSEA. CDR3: CSVVVRSSYNEQFF. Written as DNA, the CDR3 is TGCAGCGTTGTAGTCAGGAGCTCCTACAATGAGCAGTTCTTC.

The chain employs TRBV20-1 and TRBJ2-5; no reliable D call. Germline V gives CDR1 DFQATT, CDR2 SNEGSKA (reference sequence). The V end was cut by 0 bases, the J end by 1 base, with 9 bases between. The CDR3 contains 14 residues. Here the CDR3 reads CSAREIAAQETQYF. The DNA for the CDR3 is TGCAGTGCTAGAGAGATAGCCGCCCAAGAGACCCAGTACTTC.

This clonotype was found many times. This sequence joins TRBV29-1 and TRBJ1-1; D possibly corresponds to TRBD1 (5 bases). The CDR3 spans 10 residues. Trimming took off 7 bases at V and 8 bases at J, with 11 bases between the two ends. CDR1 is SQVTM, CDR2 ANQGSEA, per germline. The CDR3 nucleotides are TGCAGCGGGGGGGATTCGGAAGCTTTCTTT. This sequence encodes CSGGDSEAFF. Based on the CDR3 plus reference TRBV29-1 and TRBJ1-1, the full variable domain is SAVISQKPSRDICQRGTSLTIQCQVDSQVTMMFWYRQQPGQSLTLIATANQGSEATYESGFVIDKFPISRPNLTFSTLTVSNMSPEDSSIYLCSGGDSEAFFGQGTRLTVV.

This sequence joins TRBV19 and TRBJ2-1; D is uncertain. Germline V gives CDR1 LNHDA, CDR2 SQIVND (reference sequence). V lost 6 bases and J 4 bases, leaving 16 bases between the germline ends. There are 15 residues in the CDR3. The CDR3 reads CASRVHSAEYNEQFF. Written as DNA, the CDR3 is TGTGCCAGTAGGGTCCACTCCGCGGAGTACAATGAGCAGTTCTTC.

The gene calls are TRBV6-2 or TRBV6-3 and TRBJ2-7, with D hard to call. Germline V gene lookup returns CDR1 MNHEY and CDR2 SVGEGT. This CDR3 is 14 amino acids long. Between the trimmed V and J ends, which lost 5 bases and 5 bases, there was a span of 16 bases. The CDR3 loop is CASSRQVLPHEQYV. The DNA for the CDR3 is TGTGCCAGCAGTCGCCAGGTGCTTCCCCACGAGCAGTACGTC.

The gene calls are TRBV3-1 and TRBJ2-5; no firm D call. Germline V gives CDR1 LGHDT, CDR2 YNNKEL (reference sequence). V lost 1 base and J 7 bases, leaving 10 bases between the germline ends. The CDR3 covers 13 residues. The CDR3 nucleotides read TGTGCCAGCAGCCAAGGGGGTCGGGCGACCCAGTACTTC. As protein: CASSQGGRATQYF.

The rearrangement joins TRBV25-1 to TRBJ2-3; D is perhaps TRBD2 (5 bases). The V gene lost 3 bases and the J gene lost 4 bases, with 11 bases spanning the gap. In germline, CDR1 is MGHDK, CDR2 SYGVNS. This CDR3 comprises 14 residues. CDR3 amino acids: CASSEDSRADTQYF. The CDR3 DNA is TGTGCCAGCAGTGAGGACTCGAGGGCAGATACGCAGTATTTT.

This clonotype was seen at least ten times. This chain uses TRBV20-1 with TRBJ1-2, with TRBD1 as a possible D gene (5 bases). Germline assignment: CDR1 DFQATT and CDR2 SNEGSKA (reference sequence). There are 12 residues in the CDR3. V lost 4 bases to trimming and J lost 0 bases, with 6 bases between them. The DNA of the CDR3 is TGCAGTGCTAAGGACACTAACTATGGCTACACCTTC. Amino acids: CSAKDTNYGYTF.

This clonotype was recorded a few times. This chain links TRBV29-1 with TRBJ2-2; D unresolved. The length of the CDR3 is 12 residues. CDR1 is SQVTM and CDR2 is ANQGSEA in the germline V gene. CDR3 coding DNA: TGCTCCAGCACCACGGGCACCGGGGAGCTGTTTTTT. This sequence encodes CSSTTGTGELFF.

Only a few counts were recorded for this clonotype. In DNA, the CDR3 is TGTGCCAGCAGGACAGGGGCGGGTGATGAAAAACTGTTTTTT. Amino acids: CASRTGAGDEKLFF. The genes are TRBV2 and TRBJ1-4, with 8 bases aligning to TRBD1. The trim removed 6 bases at V and 6 bases at J, leaving 6 bases unmatched. This CDR3 has 14 amino acids. Germline CDR1 and CDR2: SNHLY and FYNNEI.

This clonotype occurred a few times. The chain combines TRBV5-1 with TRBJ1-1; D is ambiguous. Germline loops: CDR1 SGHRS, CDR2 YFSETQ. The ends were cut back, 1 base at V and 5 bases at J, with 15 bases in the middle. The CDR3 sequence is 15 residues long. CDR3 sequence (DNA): TGCGCCAGCAGCTTGAACAACCCCAGTAGGACTGAAGCTTTCTTT. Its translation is CASSLNNPSRTEAFF.

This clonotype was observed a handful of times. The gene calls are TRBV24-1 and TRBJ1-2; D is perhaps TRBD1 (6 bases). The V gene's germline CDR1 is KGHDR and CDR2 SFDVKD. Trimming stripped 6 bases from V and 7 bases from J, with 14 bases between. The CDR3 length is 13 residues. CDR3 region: CATSSRDTGGYTF. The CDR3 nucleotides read TGTGCCACCAGTTCACGGGACACCGGTGGCTACACCTTC.

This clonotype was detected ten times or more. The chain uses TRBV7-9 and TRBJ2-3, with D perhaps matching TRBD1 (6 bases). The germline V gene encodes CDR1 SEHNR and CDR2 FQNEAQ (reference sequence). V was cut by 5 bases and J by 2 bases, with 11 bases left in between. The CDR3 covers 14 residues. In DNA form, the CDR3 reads TGTGCCAGCAGCCAAGGACAGTACACAGATACGCAGTATTTT. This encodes CASSQGQYTDTQYF.

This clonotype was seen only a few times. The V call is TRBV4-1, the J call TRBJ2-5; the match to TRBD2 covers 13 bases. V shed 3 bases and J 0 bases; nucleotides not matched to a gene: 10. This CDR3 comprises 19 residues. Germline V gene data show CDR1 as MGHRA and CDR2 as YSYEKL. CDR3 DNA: TGCGCCAGCAGCCAGGCCAAACTAGCGGGGGGGATCTACCAAGAGACCCAGTACTTC. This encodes CASSQAKLAGGIYQETQYF.

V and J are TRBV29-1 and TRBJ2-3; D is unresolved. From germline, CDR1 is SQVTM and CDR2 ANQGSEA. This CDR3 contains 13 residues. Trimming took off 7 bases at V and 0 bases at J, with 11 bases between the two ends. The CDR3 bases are TGCAGCGCCCGGCCGGACAGCACAGATACGCAGTATTTT. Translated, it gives CSARPDSTDTQYF.

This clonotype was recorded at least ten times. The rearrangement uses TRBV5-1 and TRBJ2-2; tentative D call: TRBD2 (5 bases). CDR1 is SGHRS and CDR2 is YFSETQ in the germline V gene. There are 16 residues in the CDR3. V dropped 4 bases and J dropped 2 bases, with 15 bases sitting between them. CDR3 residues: CASSPREGSNTGELFF. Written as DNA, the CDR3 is TGCGCCAGCAGCCCCCGCGAGGGCAGTAACACCGGGGAGCTGTTTTTT.

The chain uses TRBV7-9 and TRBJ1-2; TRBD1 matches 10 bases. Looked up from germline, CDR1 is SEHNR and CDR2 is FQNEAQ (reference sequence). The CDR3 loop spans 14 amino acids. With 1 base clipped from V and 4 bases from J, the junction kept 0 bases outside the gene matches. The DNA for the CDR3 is TGTGCCAGCAGCTTAGGGGACAGGGGCTATGGCTACACCTTC. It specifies CASSLGDRGYGYTF.

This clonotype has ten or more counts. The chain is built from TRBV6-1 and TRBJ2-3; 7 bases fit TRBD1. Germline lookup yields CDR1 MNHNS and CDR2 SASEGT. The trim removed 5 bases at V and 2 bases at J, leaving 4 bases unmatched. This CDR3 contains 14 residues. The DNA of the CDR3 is TGTGCCAGCAGTCAGGGACAGTCCACAGATACGCAGTATTTT. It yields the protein CASSQGQSTDTQYF.

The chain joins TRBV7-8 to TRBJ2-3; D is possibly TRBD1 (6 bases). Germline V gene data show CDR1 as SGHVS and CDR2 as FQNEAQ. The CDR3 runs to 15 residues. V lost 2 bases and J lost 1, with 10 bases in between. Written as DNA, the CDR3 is TGTGCCAGCAGCTTATCAGGGACACGCACAGATACGCAGTATTTT. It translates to CASSLSGTRTDTQYF.

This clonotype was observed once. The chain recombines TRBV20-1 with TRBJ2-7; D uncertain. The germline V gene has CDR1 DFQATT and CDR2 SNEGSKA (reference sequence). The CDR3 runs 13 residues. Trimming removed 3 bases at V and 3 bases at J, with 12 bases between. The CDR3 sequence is CSASQGINYEQYV. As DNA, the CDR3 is TGCAGTGCTAGCCAAGGGATAAACTACGAGCAGTACGTC.

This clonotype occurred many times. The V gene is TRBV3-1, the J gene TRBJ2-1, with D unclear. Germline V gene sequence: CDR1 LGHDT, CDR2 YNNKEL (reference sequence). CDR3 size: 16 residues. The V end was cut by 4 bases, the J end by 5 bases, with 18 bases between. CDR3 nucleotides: TGTGCCAGCAGCCTCGCGAACCGTCCACGAAACAATGAGCAGTTCTTC. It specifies CASSLANRPRNNEQFF.

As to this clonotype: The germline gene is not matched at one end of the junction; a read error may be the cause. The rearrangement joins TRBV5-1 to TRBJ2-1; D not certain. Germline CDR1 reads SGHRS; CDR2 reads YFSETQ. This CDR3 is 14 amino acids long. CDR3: CTSSLSAANNEQFF. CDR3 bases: TGCACCAGCAGCTTGTCGGCAGCGAACAATGAGCAGTTCTTC.

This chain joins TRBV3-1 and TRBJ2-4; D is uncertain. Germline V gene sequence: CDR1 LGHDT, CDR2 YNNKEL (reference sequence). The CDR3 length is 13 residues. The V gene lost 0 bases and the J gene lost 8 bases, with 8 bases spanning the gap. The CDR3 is CASSQEPFDIQYF. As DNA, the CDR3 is TGTGCCAGCAGCCAAGAACCCTTCGACATTCAGTACTTC.

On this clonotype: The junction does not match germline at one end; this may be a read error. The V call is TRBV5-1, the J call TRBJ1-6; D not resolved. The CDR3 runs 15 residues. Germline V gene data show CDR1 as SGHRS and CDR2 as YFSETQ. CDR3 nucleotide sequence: TGCGCCAGCAGCTTGGCCTCTCAGTATAATTCACCCCTCCATTTT. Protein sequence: CASSLASQYNSPLHF.

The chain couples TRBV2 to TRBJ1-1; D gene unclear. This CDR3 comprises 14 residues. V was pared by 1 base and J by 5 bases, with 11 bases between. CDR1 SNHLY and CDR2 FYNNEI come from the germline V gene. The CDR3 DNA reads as TGTGCCAGCAGTGAAGGAAGGGTTGGGACTGAAGCTTTCTTT. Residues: CASSEGRVGTEAFF. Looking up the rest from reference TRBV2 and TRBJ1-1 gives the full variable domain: EPEVTQTPSHQVTQMGQEVILRCVPISNHLYFYWYRQILGQKVEFLVSFYNNEISEKSEIFDDQFSVERPDGSNFTLKIRSTKLEDSAMYFCASSEGRVGTEAFFGQGTRLTVV.

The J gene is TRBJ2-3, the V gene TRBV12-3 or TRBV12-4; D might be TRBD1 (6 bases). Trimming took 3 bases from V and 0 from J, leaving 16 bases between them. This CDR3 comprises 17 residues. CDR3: CASSLGSRGPSTDTQYF. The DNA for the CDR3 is TGTGCCAGCAGTTTGGGATCCAGGGGACCTAGCACAGATACGCAGTATTTT.